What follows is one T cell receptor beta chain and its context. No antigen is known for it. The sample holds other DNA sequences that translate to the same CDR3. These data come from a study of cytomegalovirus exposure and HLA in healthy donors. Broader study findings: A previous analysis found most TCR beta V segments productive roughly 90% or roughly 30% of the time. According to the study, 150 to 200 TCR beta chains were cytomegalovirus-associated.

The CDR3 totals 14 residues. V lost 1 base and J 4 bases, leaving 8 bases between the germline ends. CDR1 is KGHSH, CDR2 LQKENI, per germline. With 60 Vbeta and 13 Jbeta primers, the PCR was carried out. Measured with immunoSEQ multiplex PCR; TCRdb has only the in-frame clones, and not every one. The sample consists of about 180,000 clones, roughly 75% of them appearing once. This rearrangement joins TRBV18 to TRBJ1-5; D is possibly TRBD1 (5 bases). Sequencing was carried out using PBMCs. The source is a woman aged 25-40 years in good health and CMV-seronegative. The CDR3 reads CASSPRGGNQPQHF. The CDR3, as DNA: TGTGCCAGCTCACCACGCGGGGGGAATCAGCCCCAGCATTTT.